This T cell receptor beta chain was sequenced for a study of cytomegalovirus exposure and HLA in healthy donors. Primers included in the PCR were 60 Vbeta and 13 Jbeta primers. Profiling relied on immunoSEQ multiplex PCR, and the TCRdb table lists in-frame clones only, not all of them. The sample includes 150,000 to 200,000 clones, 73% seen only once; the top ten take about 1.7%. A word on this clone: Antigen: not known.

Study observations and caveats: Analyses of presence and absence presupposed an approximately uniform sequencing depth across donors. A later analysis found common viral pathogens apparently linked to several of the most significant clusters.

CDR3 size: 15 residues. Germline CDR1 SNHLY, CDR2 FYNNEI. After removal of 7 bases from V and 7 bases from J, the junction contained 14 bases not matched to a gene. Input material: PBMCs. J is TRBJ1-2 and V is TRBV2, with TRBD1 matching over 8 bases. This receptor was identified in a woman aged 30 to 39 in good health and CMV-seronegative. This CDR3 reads CASTEDREGLGGYTF. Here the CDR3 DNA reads TGTGCCAGCACCGAGGACAGGGAAGGTTTAGGTGGCTACACCTTC.